Detailed here is one T cell receptor (beta chain). CDR1 is MNHEY, CDR2 SVGAGI, per germline. Trimming took off 6 bases at V and 2 bases at J, with 10 bases between the two ends. The CDR3 totals 13 residues. The repertoire was sequenced with immunoSEQ multiplex PCR; TCRdb's copy has only in-frame clones and lacks some. The data hold 150,000 to 200,000 clones, with more than 75% observed a single time. This specimen comes from a study of blood T cell repertoires in COVID-19. V is TRBV6-5 and J is TRBJ1-1; no firm D call. What was sequenced was PBMCs or T cells enriched from blood (not recorded which). The source of this sequence is a human donor with acute COVID-19. The donor label of this sample is uncertain. The CDR3 nucleotides are TGTGCCAGCAGGAGTTCTCTAAACACTGAAGCTTTCTTT. Its translation is CASRSSLNTEAFF.